The clone carrying this T cell receptor (beta chain) was counted between two and nine times. No antigen is known for it. These data belong to a study of T-cell memory formation after mild COVID-19. The wider study: In these data, TCR clusters were largely donor specific. Overall study results and limits: SARS-CoV-2 specificity of second-wave clones peaking day 37 was unconfirmed.

Barcoded TCR alpha and TCR beta cDNA libraries with UMIs came from 5'RACE using constant-segment primers. TCRdb itself ran the 5' RACE reads through MiXCR, one entry per CDR3 protein. Counted here are 130,000 to 150,000 distinct CDR3 sequences, 15% to 20% occurring once; the ten biggest clones make up 2% to 2.5%. Trimming removed 7 bases from V and 2 bases from J, with 15 bases in between. This CDR3 comprises 13 residues. Germline values: CDR1 SQVTM, CDR2 ANQGSEA. This sequence originates from an adult woman who had mild COVID-19 (a few samples of this study predate the infection). Cell type and time point are not known. The chain joins TRBV29-1 to TRBJ2-7, with a tentative D call TRBD1 (6 bases). Sequencing was carried out using PBMCs or a T cell subset sorted from them (not recorded which). CDR3 nucleotides: TGCAGCGCCATGGGACACCGTACCTACGAGCAGTACTTC. Its translation: CSAMGHRTYEQYF.